These 17 T cell receptor beta chains came from one sample sequenced in a study of cytomegalovirus exposure and HLA in healthy donors. PCR employed 60 Vbeta and 13 Jbeta primers. Repertoires were generated with immunoSEQ multiplex PCR, while TCRdb's copy carries only in-frame clones and drops some. Among over 150,000 clones listed, roughly 80% were seen once. Sequencing was carried out using PBMCs. The receptors derive from a man aged 18 to 29 in good health and CMV-seronegative.

This clone was seen only a few times. This rearrangement joins TRBV4-3 to TRBJ1-5; possibly TRBD1 for D (6 bases). V was shortened by 6 bases and J by 0 bases, with 12 bases between the two germline ends. The CDR3 extends over 15 amino acids. Looked up from germline, CDR1 is LGHNA and CDR2 is YSLEER. The CDR3 is CASSQIQGSNQPQHF. In DNA, the CDR3 is TGCGCCAGCAGTCAGATACAGGGTAGCAATCAGCCCCAGCATTTT.

The CDR3 region has the DNA TGTGCCACCAGCCCGCGGGGGGCGGGAGGGCCGGAGCAGTACTTC. It codes for CATSPRGAGGPEQYF. The chain recombines TRBV15 with TRBJ2-7; 9 bases match TRBD2. The CDR3 totals 15 residues. The V gene end was trimmed by 5 bases and the J gene end by 7 bases; junction bases not matched to a gene: 12. Germline V gives CDR1 LNHNV, CDR2 YYDKDF (reference sequence).

This rearrangement joins TRBV18 to TRBJ1-1; D perhaps matches TRBD1 (6 bases). The germline CDR1 and CDR2 sequences are KGHSH and LQKENI. The CDR3 length is 13 residues. The germline V and J ends were trimmed by 1 base and 3 bases, with 6 bases remaining between them. The CDR3: CASSPQGDTEAFF. Here the CDR3 DNA reads TGTGCCAGCTCACCACAGGGGGACACTGAAGCTTTCTTT.

The genes are TRBV21-1 and TRBJ1-2; the table's D gene call, TRBD1, was not cross checked with the DNA. TRBV21-1 is a documented pseudogene. This CDR3 is built from 12 residues. CDR3 nucleotides: TGTGCCAGCAGCAAAGAAAGGGGAGGCTACACCTTC. It codes for CASSKERGGYTF.

This clone came up once. This chain uses TRBV6-6 with TRBJ2-1; 10 nucleotides agree with TRBD2. The CDR3 loop spans 16 amino acids. CDR1 MNHNY and CDR2 SVGAGI come from the germline V gene (reference sequence). After removal of 6 bases from V and 1 base from J, the junction contained 6 bases not matched to a gene. CDR3 residues: CASSASGGPSYNEQFF. Written as DNA, the CDR3 is TGTGCCAGCAGCGCTAGCGGGGGACCTTCCTACAATGAGCAGTTCTTC.

This chain connects TRBV2 to TRBJ1-5, with 8 bases lining up with TRBD1. Trimming took 5 bases from V and 7 from J; bases not matched to a gene: 4. The CDR3 totals 13 residues. Germline CDR1 is SNHLY and CDR2 is FYNNEI. The CDR3 is CASSRTGRQPQHF. As DNA, the CDR3 is TGTGCCAGCAGTAGGACAGGGAGACAGCCCCAGCATTTT.

The chain joins TRBV6-1 to TRBJ2-5; 8 nucleotides match TRBD2. CDR1 and CDR2 (germline): MNHNS, SASEGT. V lost 11 bases, J lost 5 bases, and 10 bases stayed unmatched. The CDR3 contains 13 residues. CDR3 protein: CAGKSGSLETQYF. The CDR3 DNA reads TGTGCCGGGAAAAGCGGGAGTCTCGAGACCCAGTACTTC.

This clone has just one count. The chain couples TRBV28 to TRBJ2-7, with D maybe TRBD2 (6 bases). V shed 4 bases and J shed 2 bases, with 24 bases lying between them. CDR1 and CDR2 from the germline V gene are MDHEN and SYDVKM. The CDR3 runs to 18 residues. The CDR3 DNA reads TGTGCCAGCAGTTCTATCACCGGGGGAGGCCCCCATACCTACGAGCAGTACTTC. The encoded protein is CASSSITGGGPHTYEQYF.

The chain employs TRBV7-3 and TRBJ1-6; D unclear. This CDR3 contains 15 residues. Trimming removed 1 base at V and 4 bases at J, with 8 bases between. CDR1 and CDR2 from the germline V gene are SGHTA and FQGTGA. CDR3 nucleotides: TGTGCCAGCAGCTTAAACCCGGGGTATAATTCACCCCTCCACTTT. Its protein is CASSLNPGYNSPLHF.

The V call is TRBV4-1, the J call TRBJ2-5; maybe TRBD2 (5 bases). There are 16 residues in the CDR3. Germline V gene lookup returns CDR1 MGHRA and CDR2 YSYEKL. Between the trimmed V and J ends, which lost 3 bases and 0 bases, there was a span of 14 bases. The CDR3 DNA reads TGCGCCAGCAGCCATGGCGGCCTAGCCTACCAAGAGACCCAGTACTTC. Translated: CASSHGGLAYQETQYF.

The V gene is TRBV27, the J gene TRBJ2-7; D may be TRBD2 (6 bases). CDR1 MNHEY and CDR2 SMNVEV come from the germline V gene (reference sequence). V was pared by 3 bases and J by 6 bases, with 15 bases between. The CDR3 spans 14 residues. CDR3 sequence reads: CASSFGGTAAEQYF. The CDR3 DNA sequence: TGTGCCAGCAGTTTCGGCGGGACCGCCGCCGAGCAGTACTTC.

The gene calls are TRBV4-3 and TRBJ2-1; 11 bases are a match to TRBD2. This CDR3 region has 15 residues. Trimming removed 2 bases from V and 6 bases from J; junction bases left unmatched: 3. Germline assignment: CDR1 LGHNA and CDR2 YSLEER. DNA for the CDR3: TGCGCCAGCAGCCAAACCGGGACTAGCGGCAATGAGCAGTTCTTC. It translates to CASSQTGTSGNEQFF.

This clone has only a few counts. This chain joins TRBV5-1 and TRBJ2-7, with a possible D match to TRBD2 (5 bases). CDR3 size: 13 residues. Trimming stripped 1 base from V and 7 bases from J, with 12 bases between. Germline CDR1 reads SGHRS; CDR2 reads YFSETQ. This CDR3 is CASSLLALEEQYF. The CDR3 DNA follows: TGCGCCAGCAGCTTGTTAGCGTTGGAAGAGCAGTACTTC.

As DNA, the CDR3 is TGTGCCAGCTCACCACCGAGCACTGACAATGAGCAGTTCTTC. Protein: CASSPPSTDNEQFF. This chain connects TRBV18 to TRBJ2-1; D gene unclear. The CDR3 is 14 amino acids. V shed 0 bases and J shed 5 bases, with 8 bases lying between them. The germline V gene encodes CDR1 KGHSH and CDR2 LQKENI.

The rearrangement links TRBV2 to TRBJ2-3, with 7 bases lining up with TRBD2. CDR3 length equals 15 residues. CDR1 and CDR2 (germline): SNHLY, FYNNEI. Trimming at V came to 3 bases and at J to 2 bases, leaving 5 bases not matched to a gene. CDR3 region: CASSEPSGNTDTQYF. Here the CDR3 DNA reads TGTGCCAGCAGTGAGCCCAGCGGGAACACAGATACGCAGTATTTT.

The genes are TRBV10-3 and TRBJ2-5; D is unclear. This CDR3 is 16 amino acids long. The V gene's germline CDR1 is ENHRY and CDR2 SYGVKD. Trimming removed 0 bases from V and 5 bases from J, with 16 bases in between. Here the CDR3 reads CAISESTQTARETQYF. CDR3 nucleotide sequence: TGTGCCATCAGTGAGTCGACACAGACCGCCCGGGAGACCCAGTACTTC.

This chain connects TRBV7-9 to TRBJ2-7, with 7 bases lining up with TRBD2. Germline V CDR1 and CDR2: SEHNR, FQNEAQ (reference sequence). This CDR3 contains 16 residues. Trimming at V came to 5 bases and at J to 4 bases, leaving 14 bases not matched to a gene. The CDR3 here is CASSPLGGRGRYEQYF. The CDR3 DNA reads TGTGCCAGCAGCCCCCTCGGGGGGAGAGGACGGTACGAGCAGTACTTC.